A single sample gave rise to the 12 T cell receptor beta chains below, sequenced in a study of T cells in Graves' hyperthyroidism and ophthalmopathy. Amplification yielded TCR beta CDR3 regions, with RNA transcripts as the source. In the first-round RT-PCR of the TCR CDR3, the HTBI primer set was used. TCRdb re-called the multiplex PCR reads through MiXCR, storing one row per CDR3 protein. The sample has nearly 750,000 distinct CDR3 sequences, approximately 40% seen once. Material for sequencing was blood. The receptors originated from a woman between 40 and 55 years old with Graves' hyperthyroidism.

V and J are TRBV7-9 and TRBJ2-7; D possibly corresponds to TRBD1 (5 bases). V was trimmed by 6 bases and J by 0 bases, leaving 15 bases between them. This CDR3 has 15 residues. Germline values: CDR1 SEHNR, CDR2 FQNEAQ (reference sequence). As DNA, the CDR3 is TGTGCCAGCAGTTATGGGGTCACAGGCTCCTACGAGCAGTACTTC. Its translation: CASSYGVTGSYEQYF.

This clonotype was observed a handful of times. This sequence joins TRBV6-5 and TRBJ1-2, with 7 nucleotides matching TRBD1. Germline V gene data show CDR1 as MNHEY and CDR2 as SVGAGI. The CDR3 runs to 16 residues. The V gene end was trimmed by 2 bases and the J gene end by 2 bases; junction bases not matched to a gene: 8. The CDR3 DNA reads as TGTGCCAGCAGTTACCGGACAGGAGACTACAACTATGGCTACACCTTC. Residues: CASSYRTGDYNYGYTF.

This clonotype has only a few counts. The chain combines TRBV10-3 with TRBJ2-6; D remains unclear. Germline V CDR1 and CDR2: ENHRY, SYGVKD. This CDR3 spans 12 amino acids. V lost 6 bases, J lost 4 bases, and 4 bases lay in between. DNA for the CDR3: TGTGCCATCAGCGCGGGGGCCAACGTCCTGACTTTC. Its translation is CAISAGANVLTF.

Regarding this clonotype: A much more abundant neighbour one base away suggests this may be a read error. The chain employs TRBV6-5 and TRBJ2-7; TRBD2 agrees at 10 bases. V gave up 2 bases and J gave up 2 bases; unmatched junction bases: 0. Germline values: CDR1 MNHEY, CDR2 SVGAGI. The CDR3 has 14 residues. CDR3 DNA sequence: TGTGCCAGCAGTTACAGCGGGAGGGCCTACGAGCAGTACTTC. It codes for CASSYSGRAYEQYF.

This clonotype was recorded many times. The V gene is TRBV25-1, the J gene TRBJ2-2; 7 positions agree with TRBD1. The germline CDR1 and CDR2 sequences are MGHDK and SYGVNS. The junction had 16 bases not matched to a gene; V was cut back by 5 bases and J by 4 bases. The CDR3 covers 18 residues. The CDR3 here is CASSSFAGRDRITGELFF. The CDR3 DNA reads as TGTGCCAGCAGTAGTTTTGCAGGCCGGGACAGAATCACCGGGGAGCTGTTTTTT.

This clonotype was seen only a few times. The chain recombines TRBV13 with TRBJ2-7; D remains ambiguous. The CDR3 is made up of 14 amino acids. Trimming removed 5 bases from V and 3 bases from J, with 14 bases in between. Germline-derived CDR1 and CDR2 are PRHDT and FYEKMQ (reference sequence). CDR3: CASSPSPGSYEQYF. For the CDR3, the DNA is TGTGCCAGCAGCCCCTCCCCCGGCAGCTACGAGCAGTACTTC.

This clonotype occurred once. This may arise from a read error, as a much more abundant clone is one base away. V is TRBV7-3 and J is TRBJ1-4, with D possibly being TRBD1 (5 bases). The CDR3 is made up of 11 amino acids. V was cut by 10 bases and J by 14 bases, with 17 bases left in between. Germline CDR1 and CDR2: SGHTA and FQGTGA. The CDR3 here is CAIRGAGGLFF. CDR3 nucleotide sequence: TGTGCCATCCGGGGCGCCGGGGGGCTGTTTTTT. Using reference TRBV7-3 and TRBJ1-4 for the parts outside the CDR3, the full variable domain is GAGVSQTPSNKVTEKGKYVELRCDPISGHTALYWYRQSLGQGPEFLIYFQGTGAADDSGLPNDRFFAVRPEGSVSTLKIQRTERGDSAVYLCAIRGAGGLFFGSGTQLSVL.

This clonotype was recorded a few times. The rearrangement uses TRBV19 and TRBJ1-1; perhaps TRBD1 as D (5 bases). Germline V gene lookup returns CDR1 LNHDA and CDR2 SQIVND (reference sequence). V was shortened by 5 bases and J by 7 bases, with 11 bases between the two germline ends. The CDR3 extends over 12 amino acids. This CDR3 is CASSFGAVEAFF. The CDR3 DNA reads TGTGCCAGTAGTTTCGGGGCCGTTGAAGCTTTCTTT.

The V and J genes are TRBV11-2 and TRBJ1-2; D possibly corresponds to TRBD1 (6 bases). This CDR3 is 16 amino acids long. The germline V gene has CDR1 SGHAT and CDR2 FQNNGV. Trimming took off 6 bases at V and 3 bases at J, with 20 bases between the two ends. Written as DNA, the CDR3 is TGTGCCAGCAGTTCGATCTCGGACCCAGGGGACTATGGCTACACCTTC. This encodes CASSSISDPGDYGYTF.

The genes are TRBV11-3 and TRBJ1-1; D is undetermined. Looked up from germline, CDR1 is SGHNT and CDR2 is YENEEA. The CDR3 totals 12 residues. Trimming left V 0 bases short and J 6 bases short, with 5 bases between. CDR3: CASSLDSPEAFF. The CDR3 DNA sequence: TGTGCCAGCAGCTTAGATTCCCCTGAAGCTTTCTTT.

The chain employs TRBV10-2 and TRBJ2-7; D possibly corresponds to TRBD2 (5 bases). CDR1 and CDR2 (germline): WSHSY, SAAADI. The CDR3 consists of 13 residues. V lost 5 bases, J lost 5 bases, and 13 bases lay in between. CDR3 DNA: TGCGCCAGCAGTTCAATGGTGAGGGACGAGCAGTACTTC. Its translation is CASSSMVRDEQYF.

This clonotype was observed at least ten times. This chain joins TRBV2 and TRBJ1-3, with a tentative D call TRBD1 (6 bases). V dropped 4 bases and J dropped 4 bases, with 14 bases sitting between them. This CDR3 region has 15 residues. Germline V gene sequence: CDR1 SNHLY, CDR2 FYNNEI. The CDR3 DNA reads as TGTGCCAGCAGTGTTCAACAGGGTTCAGGAAACACCATATATTTT. Residues: CASSVQQGSGNTIYF.